The rows below give T cell receptor beta chains drawn from one sample of a study of shared clonotypes between healthy human individuals. Measured with immunoSEQ multiplex PCR; TCRdb has only the in-frame clones, and not every one. Of about 1 million clones in the sample, around four fifths were seen once. Sample: memory CD4+ T cells sorted from blood. The receptor set was obtained from a man aged 18 to 29 in good health. Both conserved end residues are part of each CDR3. The D gene is left open where the match is weak.

cdr3_length | j_call | v_call | d_call | cdr3_aa | cdr3_nt
13 | TRBJ2-7 | TRBV7-7 | NA | CASSAGAAYEQYF | TGTGCTAGCAGCGCAGGGGCGGCTTACGAGCAGTACTTC
15 | TRBJ1-1 | TRBV27 | TRBD1 | CASSSPGQGRTEAFF | TGTGCCAGCAGTAGCCCGGGACAGGGAAGGACTGAAGCTTTCTTT
16 | TRBJ2-1 | TRBV5-6 | TRBD2 | CASSPTTSGRGNEQFF | TGTGCCAGCAGCCCCACTACTAGCGGGAGGGGCAATGAGCAGTTCTTC
15 | TRBJ1-6 | TRBV30 | TRBD1 | CAWSPGQGWNSPLHF | TGTGCCTGGAGTCCCGGACAGGGGTGGAATTCACCCCTCCACTTT
13 | TRBJ1-2 | TRBV6-5 | TRBD1 | CASSFTGARGYTF | TGTGCCAGCAGTTTCACAGGGGCACGCGGCTACACCTTC
13 | TRBJ2-7 | TRBV5-4 | NA | CASSLEGGDEQYF | TGTGCCAGCAGCTTGGAGGGGGGTGACGAGCAGTACTTC
16 | TRBJ1-2 | TRBV7-2 | NA | CASSLARTENNYGYTF | TGTGCCAGCAGCTTAGCCCGGACCGAAAATAACTATGGCTACACCTTC
14 | TRBJ2-3 | TRBV6-1 | NA | CASSVQGQADTQYF | TGTGCCAGCAGTGTTCAGGGTCAGGCAGATACGCAGTATTTT
15 | TRBJ2-2 | TRBV4-1 | TRBD2 | CASSPSGGGVGELFF | TGCGCCAGCAGCCCAAGCGGGGGGGGAGTCGGGGAGCTGTTTTTT
16 | TRBJ2-3 | TRBV6-1 | NA | CASSGPDIGSTDTQYF | TGTGCCAGCAGTGGCCCGGACATCGGTAGCACAGATACGCAGTATTTT
13 | TRBJ1-2 | TRBV4-1 | NA | CASSRGQLYGYTF | TGCGCCAGCAGCCGAGGACAACTGTATGGCTACACCTTC
15 | TRBJ2-7 | TRBV27 | TRBD1 | CASRTRGQVHYEQYF | TGTGCCAGCAGGACCCGGGGACAGGTTCACTACGAGCAGTACTTC
14 | TRBJ1-2 | TRBV2 | NA | CASSAQGPQYGYTF | TGTGCCAGCAGCGCACAGGGACCTCAATATGGCTACACCTTC
14 | TRBJ1-5 | TRBV7-2 | NA | CASSSRSGDQPQHF | TGTGCCAGCAGCTCAAGGTCGGGGGATCAGCCCCAGCATTTT
16 | TRBJ2-1 | TRBV7-3 | TRBD1 | CASSQGQGARGNEQFF | TGTGCCAGCAGTCAAGGGCAGGGGGCGAGGGGCAATGAGCAGTTCTTC